The sequence of this TCR beta chain was determined in a study of blood T cell repertoires in COVID-19. Original data processing: Amplification of reference gene primers provided the estimated nucleated cell counts. Sequencing was performed with immunoSEQ multiplex PCR; in TCRdb, only in-frame clones are kept and a portion is missing. V, J and clone size reflect that table, while D and trimming were determined from the DNA. Of some 52,000 clones listed, approximately 84% are singletons. The CDR3 loop spans 15 amino acids. Per the germline V gene, CDR1 is SGHNT and CDR2 is YYREEE (reference sequence). Deletions cut 4 bases from V and 2 bases from J, with 15 bases between.

The sequence came from a man aged 65 to 79 with acute or convalescent COVID-19. Sequenced material: peripheral blood. The chain recombines TRBV5-4 with TRBJ1-2; D possibly corresponds to TRBD1 (5 bases). The CDR3 bases are TGTGCCAGCAGCACCCCGACAGATTTAAACTATGGCTACACCTTC. It codes for CASSTPTDLNYGYTF.